These 26 T cell receptor beta chains were all obtained from the same sample, sequenced in a study of blood T cell repertoires in COVID-19. Profiling relied on immunoSEQ multiplex PCR, and the TCRdb table lists in-frame clones only, not all of them. The table lists tens of thousands of clones, around 87% of them singletons. Material for sequencing was peripheral blood. Source of these receptors: a middle-aged man with active COVID-19.

V usage is TRBV30 and J usage is TRBJ1-5, with a possible D match to TRBD1 (5 bases). V was pared by 0 bases and J by 8 bases, with 8 bases between. This CDR3 region has 12 residues. Germline-derived CDR1 and CDR2 are GTSNPN and SVGIG (reference sequence). This CDR3 is CAWSVRGEPQHF. Here the CDR3 DNA reads TGTGCCTGGAGTGTACGGGGGGAGCCCCAGCATTTT.

The chain uses TRBV30 and TRBJ2-1; TRBD2 might be the D (5 bases). This CDR3 has 11 residues. The germline V and J ends were trimmed by 1 base and 7 bases, with 5 bases remaining between them. In germline, CDR1 is GTSNPN, CDR2 SVGIG (reference sequence). The CDR3 bases are TGTGCCTGGAGTGGGACTAATGAGCAGTTCTTC. The encoded protein is CAWSGTNEQFF.

The CDR3 protein is CASSLVALTYEQYF. CDR3 nucleotides: TGCGCCAGCAGCTTGGTGGCATTGACCTACGAGCAGTACTTC. The chain combines TRBV5-1 with TRBJ2-7; D ambiguous. The CDR3 length is 14 residues. Trimming cost V 0 bases and J 2 bases, with 9 bases left between them. The V gene's germline CDR1 is SGHRS and CDR2 YFSETQ.

The gene calls are TRBV24-1 and TRBJ2-5; a weak D match, TRBD1 (10 bases). V gave up 1 base and J gave up 2 bases, with 22 bases separating them. Germline V lookup: CDR1 KGHDR, CDR2 SFDVKD. The CDR3 covers 19 residues. The DNA for the CDR3 is TGTGCCACCAGTGATTTTTTCGCGGGAGGGGACAGGGGACAAGAGACCCAGTACTTC. This codes for CATSDFFAGGDRGQETQYF.

The chain links TRBV3-1 (or the pseudogene TRBV3-2) to TRBJ2-1; TRBD2 aligns across 8 bases. V trimming: 6 bases; J trimming: 3 bases; junction bases outside the gene matches: 10. The germline CDR1 and CDR2 sequences are LGHDT and YNNKEL (reference sequence). This CDR3 has 16 amino acids. CDR3 bases: TGTGCCAGCAGACCATCAGGGCTAGCGGGCTACAATGAGCAGTTCTTC. The encoded protein is CASRPSGLAGYNEQFF.

The CDR3 sequence is CASSSGTGGRNQPQHF. In DNA, the CDR3 is TGTGCCAGCAGTTCCGGGACAGGGGGCCGCAATCAGCCCCAGCATTTT. The chain has TRBV6-5 and TRBJ1-5; 12 nucleotides match TRBD1. Germline V CDR1 and CDR2: MNHEY, SVGAGI. The CDR3 covers 16 residues. V lost 4 bases, J lost 2 bases, and 3 bases stayed unmatched.

The rearrangement joins TRBV5-1 to TRBJ2-3; 8 bases align to TRBD2. The CDR3 consists of 17 residues. Trimming cost V 2 bases and J 6 bases; bases outside gene matches: 14. CDR1 and CDR2 from the germline V gene are SGHRS and YFSETQ. CDR3 sequence: CASSFRSSGSLADTQYF. DNA for the CDR3: TGCGCCAGCAGCTTTCGGTCAAGCGGGAGTCTTGCGGATACGCAGTATTTT. Complete variable domain (other parts from reference TRBV5-1 and TRBJ2-3): KAGVTQTPRYLIKTRGQQVTLSCSPISGHRSVSWYQQTPGQGLQFLFEYFSETQRNKGNFPGRFSGRQFSNSRSEMNVSTLELGDSALYLCASSFRSSGSLADTQYFGPGTRLTVL.

This clone was observed a few times. The chain couples TRBV5-5 to TRBJ1-1; perhaps TRBD1 as D (5 bases). The CDR3 runs 13 residues. The V end was cut by 4 bases, the J end by 1 base, with 8 bases between. Germline CDR1 and CDR2: SGHKS and YYEKEE (reference sequence). CDR3 coding DNA: TGTGCCAGCAGCGAACAGGAGAACACTGAAGCTTTCTTT. This gives the protein CASSEQENTEAFF.

The chain has TRBV18 and TRBJ2-7, with no clear D. There are 16 residues in the CDR3. Per germline, CDR1 KGHSH and CDR2 LQKENI. V shed 2 bases and J shed 0 bases, with 14 bases lying between them. In DNA, the CDR3 is TGTGCCAGCTCACCAAACCGGCAGGAAAGCTCCTACGAGCAGTACTTC. Protein sequence: CASSPNRQESSYEQYF.

The chain couples TRBV29-1 to TRBJ2-7; TRBD1 might be the D (6 bases). The V gene lost 7 bases and the J gene lost 0 bases, with 13 bases spanning the gap. There are 13 residues in the CDR3. In germline, CDR1 is SQVTM, CDR2 ANQGSEA. This CDR3 reads CSASQGSSYEQYF. CDR3 nucleotides: TGCAGCGCTTCACAGGGCAGCTCCTACGAGCAGTACTTC.

The rearrangement links TRBV7-2 to TRBJ1-2; 7 positions agree with TRBD1. This CDR3 has 14 amino acids. After removal of 3 bases from V and 7 bases from J, the junction contained 8 bases not matched to a gene. Germline V gene lookup returns CDR1 SGHTA and CDR2 FQGNSA. CDR3 sequence reads: CASSLEEGARGYTF. CDR3 nucleotide sequence: TGTGCCAGCAGCTTGGAGGAGGGGGCGCGTGGCTACACCTTC.

J is TRBJ1-6 and V is TRBV7-3; D might be TRBD1 (6 bases). This CDR3 has 13 amino acids. The germline V gene has CDR1 SGHTA and CDR2 FQGTGA. V dropped 5 bases and J dropped 8 bases, with 10 bases sitting between them. CDR3: CASSPRQDSPLHF. The CDR3 nucleotides read TGTGCCAGCAGCCCACGACAGGATTCACCCCTCCACTTT.

V and J are TRBV6-2 or TRBV6-3 and TRBJ2-2, with 7 positions matching TRBD1. V dropped 4 bases and J dropped 5; count of bases not matched to a gene: 7. CDR3 length: 15 amino acids. CDR1 is MNHEY and CDR2 is SVGEGT in the germline V gene. The CDR3 region is CASSFLSTGTGELFF. The CDR3 nucleotides read TGTGCCAGCAGTTTCCTGTCGACAGGGACCGGGGAGCTGTTTTTT.

V is TRBV28 and J is TRBJ1-5; D is unclear. Germline values: CDR1 MDHEN, CDR2 SYDVKM. The CDR3 consists of 16 residues. The germline V and J ends were trimmed by 6 bases and 0 bases, with 15 bases remaining between them. The CDR3 protein is CASRLDEGYSNQPQHF. In DNA form, the CDR3 reads TGTGCCAGCAGGTTGGACGAGGGATATAGCAATCAGCCCCAGCATTTT.

The V and J genes are TRBV7-9 and TRBJ1-2; 7 nucleotides line up with TRBD1. The CDR3 has 14 amino acids. Germline V gene data show CDR1 as SEHNR and CDR2 as FQNEAQ (reference sequence). V trimming: 5 bases; J trimming: 4 bases; junction bases outside the gene matches: 7. The CDR3 loop is CASSVTGKLYGYTF. The CDR3 nucleotides read TGTGCCAGCAGCGTGACAGGGAAGCTCTATGGCTACACCTTC.

The rearrangement joins TRBV2 to TRBJ2-7, with D possibly being TRBD1 (5 bases). This CDR3 is 13 amino acids long. CDR1 and CDR2 from the germline V gene are SNHLY and FYNNEI. V lost 8 bases and J lost 6, with 17 bases in between. The CDR3 DNA sequence: TGTGCCAGCTCCTCCTGGACGACAGCCGAGCAGTACTTC. Protein sequence: CASSSWTTAEQYF.

V gene TRBV4-3 combines with J gene TRBJ1-2, with 7 bases lining up with TRBD1. Germline V lookup: CDR1 LGHNA, CDR2 YSLEER. CDR3 length equals 16 residues. With V trimmed by 4 bases and J by 2 bases, 10 bases remained unmatched. CDR3 coding DNA: TGCGCCAGCAGCCTAGGGGGCCGCCATTCCAACTATGGCTACACCTTC. As protein: CASSLGGRHSNYGYTF.

The chain is built from TRBV19 and TRBJ1-2; D remains unclear. Germline CDR1 reads LNHDA; CDR2 reads SQIVND (reference sequence). The CDR3 spans 14 residues. The V gene lost 2 bases and the J gene lost 0 bases, with 7 bases spanning the gap. CDR3 residues: CASSIYNTNYGYTF. DNA of the CDR3: TGTGCCAGTAGTATATATAATACTAACTATGGCTACACCTTC.

The rearrangement links TRBV2 to TRBJ2-7; perhaps TRBD1 as D (5 bases). Germline V gene data show CDR1 as SNHLY and CDR2 as FYNNEI. The CDR3 covers 14 residues. V was pared by 4 bases and J by 0 bases, with 10 bases between. CDR3 in amino acids: CASSGQGPSYEQYF. CDR3 DNA: TGTGCCAGCAGTGGGCAGGGCCCCTCCTACGAGCAGTACTTC. Drawing the rest from reference TRBV2 and TRBJ2-7, the complete variable domain is EPEVTQTPSHQVTQMGQEVILRCVPISNHLYFYWYRQILGQKVEFLVSFYNNEISEKSEIFDDQFSVERPDGSNFTLKIRSTKLEDSAMYFCASSGQGPSYEQYFGPGTRLTVT.

The rearrangement links TRBV24-1 to TRBJ2-1, with 10 bases aligning to TRBD2. The CDR3 has 16 amino acids. Per germline, CDR1 KGHDR and CDR2 SFDVKD. V trimming: 1 base; J trimming: 8 bases; junction bases outside the gene matches: 7. The CDR3 DNA is TGTGCCACCAGTGATTTTCAGCGGGGGGGCTGGGATGAGCAGTTCTTC. It translates to CATSDFQRGGWDEQFF.

The J gene is TRBJ2-5, the V gene TRBV21-1; no check of the table's D call, TRBD2, against the DNA was made. TRBV21-1 is a documented pseudogene. The CDR3 consists of 10 residues. CDR3 in DNA: TGTGCCAGCAGCAAGAGGACCCAGTACTTC. Translating gives CASSKRTQYF.

This chain joins TRBV4-3 and TRBJ2-3; TRBD2 matches 10 bases. Looked up from germline, CDR1 is LGHNA and CDR2 is YSLEER. This CDR3 is 16 amino acids long. V was clipped by 4 bases and J by 1 base; unmatched bases: 5. The CDR3 is CASSPEAGGGTDTQYF. The CDR3 bases are TGCGCCAGCAGCCCTGAAGCGGGAGGGGGCACAGATACGCAGTATTTT.

V usage is TRBV19 and J usage is TRBJ2-2, with D maybe TRBD1 (5 bases). CDR3 size: 14 residues. Trimming took off 5 bases at V and 1 base at J, with 8 bases between the two ends. Germline CDR1 is LNHDA and CDR2 is SQIVND (reference sequence). CDR3 in amino acids: CASSSRENTGELFF. CDR3 DNA sequence: TGTGCCAGTAGTTCCAGGGAGAACACCGGGGAGCTGTTTTTT.

The genes are TRBV18 and TRBJ2-2; 7 bases map to TRBD2. V was clipped by 0 bases and J by 5 bases; unmatched bases: 6. The CDR3 runs to 16 residues. Germline CDR1 is KGHSH and CDR2 is LQKENI. The CDR3 here is CASSPPGTIITGELFF. The CDR3 coding sequence is TGTGCCAGCTCACCACCCGGGACTATCATAACCGGGGAGCTGTTTTTT. Supplemented by reference TRBV18 and TRBJ2-2, the full variable domain reads NAGVMQNPRHLVRRRGQEARLRCSPMKGHSHVYWYRQLPEEGLKFMVYLQKENIIDESGMPKERFSAEFPKEGPSILRIQQVVRGDSAAYFCASSPPGTIITGELFFGEGSRLTVL.

About this clone: Given a far larger clone just one base away, this is likely a sequencing read error. The chain is built from TRBV6-5 and TRBJ1-2, with 7 positions matching TRBD1. Germline CDR1 MNHEY, CDR2 SVGAGI. The V gene end was trimmed by 6 bases and the J gene end by 0 bases; junction bases not matched to a gene: 4. This CDR3 comprises 14 residues. CDR3 sequence (DNA): TGTGCCAGCAGCCCCGGGACAGCTAACTATGGCTACACCTTC. It translates to CASSPGTANYGYTF.

For the CDR3, the DNA is TGCAGCGTCCCGGACGGTGGTAAGGGGGAGTACTTC. Protein: CSVPDGGKGEYF. V gene TRBV29-1 combines with J gene TRBJ2-7; tentative D call: TRBD1 (6 bases). Germline V lookup: CDR1 SQVTM, CDR2 ANQGSEA. The V and J ends lost 6 bases and 11 bases respectively, with 20 bases between them. The length of the CDR3 is 12 residues.